The rows below give T cell receptor beta chains drawn from one sample of a study of identical twins. TCRdb re-called the 5' RACE reads with MiXCR, one entry per CDR3 protein. Among nearly 250,000 distinct CDR3 sequences listed, approximately 7% were seen once. These same records also appear under a second study, on yellow fever vaccine responses in identical twins.

The sequenced material came from memory (CD45RO+) T cells sorted from blood. The receptors originated from a woman under 30 in good health. Each CDR3 is given with its conserved first and last residue. The order of the fields is V gene, clone size, D gene, J gene, CDR3 protein, CDR3 DNA. D genes are given only for firm matches. Size is omitted from some rows. Given values are once, few, many or a class for expanded clones.

v_gene: TRBV20-1; abundance: -; d_gene: TRBD2; j_gene: TRBJ2-1; CDR3aa: CSARPPERGYNEQFF; CDR3nt: TGCAGTGCTAGACCCCCCGAGCGGGGATACAATGAGCAGTTCTTC
v_gene: TRBV12-3/TRBV12-4; abundance: many; d_gene: -; j_gene: TRBJ1-1; CDR3aa: CASSLGIINTEAFF; CDR3nt: TGTGCCAGCAGTTTGGGAATAATCAACACTGAAGCTTTCTTT
v_gene: TRBV5-1; abundance: many; d_gene: TRBD1; j_gene: TRBJ2-3; CDR3aa: CASSSAGTGTDTQYF; CDR3nt: TGCGCCAGCAGCTCGGCCGGGACAGGCACAGATACGCAGTATTTT
v_gene: TRBV6-1; abundance: few; d_gene: -; j_gene: TRBJ2-3; CDR3aa: CASRPYGGSTDTQYF; CDR3nt: TGTGCCAGCAGGCCTTATGGCGGCAGCACAGATACGCAGTATTTT
v_gene: TRBV7-3; abundance: few; d_gene: -; j_gene: TRBJ2-1; CDR3aa: CASSSKHSTNYEQFF; CDR3nt: TGTGCCAGCAGCTCAAAGCACTCTACCAACTACGAGCAGTTCTTC
v_gene: TRBV6-5; abundance: -; d_gene: TRBD1; j_gene: TRBJ1-6; CDR3aa: CASRLTGTGGSPLHF; CDR3nt: TGTGCCAGCAGATTAACCGGGACAGGGGGGTCACCCCTCCACTTT
v_gene: TRBV28; abundance: -; d_gene: TRBD1; j_gene: TRBJ1-5; CDR3aa: CASIPGGGGQPQHF; CDR3nt: TGTGCCAGCATTCCAGGGGGAGGAGGGCAGCCCCAGCATTTT
v_gene: TRBV11-3; abundance: -; d_gene: TRBD1; j_gene: TRBJ1-3; CDR3aa: CASSRGQVSGNTIYF; CDR3nt: TGTGCCAGCAGCCGAGGACAGGTTTCTGGAAACACCATATATTTT
v_gene: TRBV29-1; abundance: many; d_gene: TRBD1; j_gene: TRBJ2-3; CDR3aa: CSASGTGSTDTQYF; CDR3nt: TGCAGCGCCTCCGGGACAGGGAGCACAGATACGCAGTATTTT
v_gene: TRBV27; abundance: -; d_gene: TRBD1; j_gene: TRBJ2-7; CDR3aa: CASSSSGTGIPYEQYF; CDR3nt: TGTGCCAGCAGTAGCTCCGGGACAGGGATACCCTACGAGCAGTACTTC
v_gene: TRBV5-1; abundance: many; d_gene: -; j_gene: TRBJ1-1; CDR3aa: CASSNPDTPAFF; CDR3nt: TGCGCCAGCTCGAATCCGGACACCCCAGCTTTCTTT
v_gene: TRBV7-8; abundance: many; d_gene: TRBD1; j_gene: TRBJ2-3; CDR3aa: CASSLGQGSDTQYF; CDR3nt: TGTGCCAGCAGCTTAGGACAGGGATCAGATACGCAGTATTTT
v_gene: TRBV29-1; abundance: many; d_gene: -; j_gene: TRBJ1-4; CDR3aa: CSVELGAGEKLFF; CDR3nt: TGCAGCGTTGAGTTGGGGGCCGGAGAAAAACTGTTTTTT
v_gene: TRBV6-2/TRBV6-3; abundance: -; d_gene: -; j_gene: TRBJ2-7; CDR3aa: CASRAPRTGSSSYEQYF; CDR3nt: TGTGCCAGCAGGGCCCCGCGAACTGGGTCTAGCTCCTACGAGCAGTACTTC
v_gene: TRBV10-1; abundance: once; d_gene: -; j_gene: TRBJ2-1; CDR3aa: CASSESNTYEQFF; CDR3nt: TGCGCCAGCAGTGAGTCCAACACCTATGAGCAGTTCTTC
v_gene: TRBV24-1; abundance: few; d_gene: -; j_gene: TRBJ2-5; CDR3aa: CATSDPVSPGVTQYF; CDR3nt: TGTGCCACCAGTGATCCCGTTTCGCCAGGGGTTACCCAGTACTTC
v_gene: TRBV25-1; abundance: -; d_gene: TRBD1; j_gene: TRBJ1-1; CDR3aa: CASSEDPGGPTEAFF; CDR3nt: TGTGCCAGCAGTGAAGATCCAGGGGGACCCACTGAAGCTTTCTTT
v_gene: TRBV7-9; abundance: -; d_gene: -; j_gene: TRBJ1-5; CDR3aa: CASSVGLINQPQHF; CDR3nt: TGTGCCAGCAGCGTCGGACTGATCAATCAGCCCCAGCATTTT
v_gene: TRBV4-1; abundance: many; d_gene: TRBD1; j_gene: TRBJ1-4; CDR3aa: CASSLGQANEKLFF; CDR3nt: TGCGCCAGCAGCCTAGGACAGGCCAATGAAAAACTGTTTTTT
v_gene: TRBV11-2; abundance: many; d_gene: -; j_gene: TRBJ2-3; CDR3aa: CASSKDGGPTDTQYF; CDR3nt: TGTGCCAGCAGCAAAGATGGTGGCCCCACAGATACGCAGTATTTT
v_gene: TRBV20-1; abundance: -; d_gene: -; j_gene: TRBJ1-5; CDR3aa: CSARVDPNQPQHF; CDR3nt: TGCAGTGCTAGGGTCGACCCAAATCAGCCCCAGCATTTT
v_gene: TRBV20-1; abundance: -; d_gene: -; j_gene: TRBJ1-5; CDR3aa: CSARDQQGNQPQHF; CDR3nt: TGCAGTGCCCGTGATCAACAGGGCAATCAGCCCCAGCATTTT
v_gene: TRBV6-1; abundance: few; d_gene: TRBD2; j_gene: TRBJ2-2; CDR3aa: CASSVLAGGDTGELFF; CDR3nt: TGTGCCAGCAGTGTTCTAGCGGGGGGGGACACCGGGGAGCTGTTTTTT
v_gene: TRBV20-1; abundance: many; d_gene: -; j_gene: TRBJ2-5; CDR3aa: CSAREQGRGDETQYF; CDR3nt: TGCAGTGCTAGGGAACAGGGGCGCGGGGACGAGACCCAGTACTTC
v_gene: TRBV10-1; abundance: many; d_gene: TRBD1; j_gene: TRBJ1-6; CDR3aa: CASSSTGGADSPLHF; CDR3nt: TGCGCCAGCTCCAGCACAGGGGGCGCGGATTCACCCCTCCACTTT
v_gene: TRBV28; abundance: -; d_gene: TRBD2; j_gene: TRBJ2-3; CDR3aa: CASSLLAGGRRTQYF; CDR3nt: TGTGCCAGCAGTTTGCTAGCGGGGGGCCGGCGTACGCAGTATTTT
v_gene: TRBV20-1; abundance: many; d_gene: -; j_gene: TRBJ2-3; CDR3aa: CSASVRVASTDTQYF; CDR3nt: TGCAGTGCTTCAGTTCGGGTAGCTAGCACAGATACGCAGTATTTT
v_gene: TRBV12-3/TRBV12-4; abundance: many; d_gene: TRBD2; j_gene: TRBJ2-7; CDR3aa: CASSKKAEGGLYEQYF; CDR3nt: TGTGCCAGCAGTAAAAAAGCCGAGGGAGGGCTATACGAGCAGTACTTC
v_gene: TRBV6-1; abundance: -; d_gene: -; j_gene: TRBJ1-6; CDR3aa: CASRTGTSDSPLHF; CDR3nt: TGTGCCAGCAGGACCGGGACCTCAGATTCACCCCTCCACTTT
v_gene: TRBV29-1; abundance: few; d_gene: -; j_gene: TRBJ1-1; CDR3aa: CSVVSWGSVNTEAFF; CDR3nt: TGCAGCGTTGTTTCTTGGGGATCGGTGAACACTGAAGCTTTCTTT
v_gene: TRBV5-1; abundance: few; d_gene: -; j_gene: TRBJ2-2; CDR3aa: CASSPLDPGELFF; CDR3nt: TGCGCCAGCAGCCCCCTAGACCCCGGGGAGCTGTTTTTT
v_gene: TRBV15; abundance: few; d_gene: TRBD1; j_gene: TRBJ1-1; CDR3aa: CATSREGQGGMWSTEAFF; CDR3nt: TGTGCCACCAGCAGAGAGGGACAGGGAGGGATGTGGTCCACTGAAGCTTTCTTT
v_gene: TRBV20-1; abundance: -; d_gene: -; j_gene: TRBJ2-1; CDR3aa: CSARGLPGRNYNEQFF; CDR3nt: TGCAGTGCTAGAGGGCTACCGGGGCGCAACTACAATGAGCAGTTCTTC
v_gene: TRBV6-1; abundance: many; d_gene: -; j_gene: TRBJ1-2; CDR3aa: CASRQPGTNIYGYTF; CDR3nt: TGTGCCAGCAGGCAGCCCGGGACAAACATCTATGGCTACACCTTC
v_gene: TRBV7-3; abundance: -; d_gene: TRBD2; j_gene: TRBJ2-1; CDR3aa: CASSYQREGNEQFF; CDR3nt: TGTGCCAGCAGCTACCAGCGGGAGGGGAATGAGCAGTTCTTC
v_gene: TRBV10-2; abundance: many; d_gene: TRBD2; j_gene: TRBJ2-1; CDR3aa: CASRRGGGSSYNEQFF; CDR3nt: TGCGCCAGCAGGAGGGGCGGGGGGAGCTCCTACAATGAGCAGTTCTTC
v_gene: TRBV5-1; abundance: many; d_gene: -; j_gene: TRBJ1-6; CDR3aa: CASSLVNSYNSPLHF; CDR3nt: TGCGCCAGCAGCCTCGTCAACTCCTATAATTCACCCCTCCACTTT
v_gene: TRBV11-3; abundance: -; d_gene: -; j_gene: TRBJ2-3; CDR3aa: CASSPYGLFTDTQYF; CDR3nt: TGTGCCAGCAGCCCCTACGGACTCTTCACAGATACGCAGTATTTT
v_gene: TRBV14; abundance: -; d_gene: -; j_gene: TRBJ1-1; CDR3aa: CASSPQDTEAFF; CDR3nt: TGTGCCAGCAGCCCACAGGACACTGAAGCTTTCTTT
v_gene: TRBV6-5; abundance: -; d_gene: -; j_gene: TRBJ2-1; CDR3aa: CASSSSGLPSNEQFF; CDR3nt: -
v_gene: TRBV28; abundance: -; d_gene: TRBD2; j_gene: TRBJ2-1; CDR3aa: CASSSSGLAGVGAHNEQFF; CDR3nt: TGTGCCAGCAGTTCCTCGGGACTAGCGGGAGTAGGTGCTCATAATGAGCAGTTCTTC
v_gene: TRBV5-1; abundance: many; d_gene: -; j_gene: TRBJ2-1; CDR3aa: CASSLMAGSYNEQFF; CDR3nt: TGCGCCAGCAGCTTGATGGCCGGGAGCTACAATGAGCAGTTCTTC
v_gene: TRBV24-1; abundance: many; d_gene: TRBD2; j_gene: TRBJ2-1; CDR3aa: CATSDLERERNEQFF; CDR3nt: TGTGCCACCAGTGATTTGGAGCGGGAGCGTAATGAGCAGTTCTTC
v_gene: TRBV7-2; abundance: -; d_gene: -; j_gene: TRBJ1-1; CDR3aa: CASSLQMRDEAFF; CDR3nt: TGTGCCAGCAGCTTACAGATGCGTGATGAAGCTTTCTTT
v_gene: TRBV12-3/TRBV12-4; abundance: many; d_gene: -; j_gene: TRBJ1-1; CDR3aa: CASSPRDAGNTEAFF; CDR3nt: TGTGCCAGCAGTCCCCGGGACGCCGGGAACACTGAAGCTTTCTTT
v_gene: TRBV5-1; abundance: many; d_gene: TRBD2; j_gene: TRBJ2-1; CDR3aa: CASSLILREGKFF; CDR3nt: TGCGCCAGCAGCTTGATTCTCCGGGAGGGCAAGTTCTTC
v_gene: TRBV28; abundance: -; d_gene: -; j_gene: TRBJ1-2; CDR3aa: CASSSGPTPYGYTF; CDR3nt: TGTGCCAGCAGTTCGGGACCCACCCCTTATGGCTACACCTTC
v_gene: TRBV7-2; abundance: many; d_gene: TRBD2; j_gene: TRBJ2-7; CDR3aa: CASSYDSGIPYEQYF; CDR3nt: TGTGCCAGCAGCTACGATAGCGGGATCCCCTACGAGCAGTACTTC